The text below deals with one T cell receptor (beta chain). The entry originates in a study of blood T cell repertoires in COVID-19. Overall study: COVID-19 samples from acute and convalescent phases originated in the United States, Italy and Spain.

TCRdb's copy holds only in-frame clones and misses some; the assay was immunoSEQ multiplex PCR. The sample lists approximately 150,000 clones, around 90% seen once, with just over 2.5% in the top ten. The V end lost 7 bases, the J end lost 6 bases, and 22 bases lay between the germline ends. Germline V gene data show CDR1 as SGHRS and CDR2 as YFSETQ. This CDR3 contains 15 residues. This TCR was sampled from a woman older than 75 with COVID-19, enrolled during active disease. The rearrangement links TRBV5-1 to TRBJ1-2, with D possibly being TRBD1 (6 bases). Input material: peripheral blood. CDR3 nucleotides: TGCGCCAGCGGACAAGAGGCGGACAGATTCAATGGCTACACCTTC. This sequence encodes CASGQEADRFNGYTF.